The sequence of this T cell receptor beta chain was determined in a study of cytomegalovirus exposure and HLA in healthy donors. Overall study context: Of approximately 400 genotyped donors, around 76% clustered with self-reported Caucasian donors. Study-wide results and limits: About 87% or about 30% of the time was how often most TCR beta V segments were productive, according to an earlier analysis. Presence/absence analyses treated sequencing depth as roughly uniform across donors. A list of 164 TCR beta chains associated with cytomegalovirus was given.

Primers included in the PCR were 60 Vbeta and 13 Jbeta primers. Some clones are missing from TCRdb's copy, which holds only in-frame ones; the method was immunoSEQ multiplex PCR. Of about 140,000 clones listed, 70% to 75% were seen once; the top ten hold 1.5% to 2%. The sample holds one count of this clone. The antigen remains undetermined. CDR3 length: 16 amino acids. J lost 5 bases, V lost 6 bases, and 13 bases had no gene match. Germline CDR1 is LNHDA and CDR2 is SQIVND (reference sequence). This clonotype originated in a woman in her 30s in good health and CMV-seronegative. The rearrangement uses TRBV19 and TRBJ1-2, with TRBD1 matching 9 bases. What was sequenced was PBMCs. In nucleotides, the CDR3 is TGTGCCAGTAGCACCTCCGCGGGACAGGGTGGATATGGCTACACCTTC. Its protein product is CASSTSAGQGGYGYTF.